The TCR beta chain described here comes from a study of tissue T cells after allogeneic stem cell transplantation. The repertoire was sequenced with immunoSEQ multiplex PCR; TCRdb's copy has only in-frame clones and lacks some. The sample carries under 9,000 clones, 40% to 60% recorded once. As to time point: mouse harvest day 7 after allogeneic transplant. Tail vein injection delivered 10^7 T-cell-depleted bone marrow cells and 10^6 splenic CD5+ T cells. The germline V and J ends were trimmed by 0 bases and 4 bases, with 8 bases remaining between them. CDR1 NNHNN and CDR2 SYGAGS come from the germline V gene (reference sequence). The CDR3 is 13 residues long. This clone was seen a few times. Gene names follow the mouse nomenclature. The read finishes 1 residue shy of the CDR3 end, and the germline J gene is used to complete it.

The material sequenced was lymph node tissue. The receptor's source is a female BALB/c mouse given C57BL/6 T cells with graft-versus-host disease after an allogeneic hematopoietic cell transplant. The genes are TRBV13-2 and TRBJ2-7; maybe TRBD2 (5 bases). CDR3 loop: CASGDAMGYEQYF. The sequenced part of the CDR3 DNA is TGTGCCAGCGGTGATGCGATGGGGTATGAACAGTAC.